The 13 T cell receptor beta chains below come from one sample, sequenced in a study of shared clonotypes between healthy human individuals. Here immunoSEQ multiplex PCR was the method, and the copy in TCRdb shows in-frame clones only, minus some. The sample includes some 2.3 million clones, approximately 95% of them seen just once. The sequencing sample was made of naive CD4+ T cells from PBMCs. Subset given: CD45RA+ positively selected. The source is a man younger than 35 in good health. Some clones in this sample may be carry-over from other donors' samples.

This sequence joins TRBV5-1 and TRBJ2-1; D is perhaps TRBD1 or TRBD2 (5 bases each). This CDR3 spans 13 amino acids. V was clipped by 4 bases and J by 7 bases, with 12 bases between them. Germline assignment: CDR1 SGHRS and CDR2 YFSETQ. The CDR3, as DNA: TGCGCCAGCAGCGCCGAGTGGGGGAATGAGCAGTTCTTC. Translation gives CASSAEWGNEQFF.

V gene TRBV7-8 combines with J gene TRBJ1-3, with TRBD1 identical over 7 bases. V was clipped by 5 bases and J by 0 bases; unmatched bases: 7. The CDR3 is 16 amino acids. The V gene's germline CDR1 is SGHVS and CDR2 FQNEAQ. Here the CDR3 DNA reads TGTGCCAGCAGCCTCCGGGACAGAGACTCTGGAAACACCATATATTTT. This codes for CASSLRDRDSGNTIYF.

V is TRBV11-2 and J is TRBJ1-2; D remains ambiguous. V shed 5 bases and J shed 4 bases, with 14 bases lying between them. Germline CDR1 is SGHAT and CDR2 is FQNNGV. The CDR3 covers 14 residues. CDR3 sequence (DNA): TGTGCCAGCAGCCCGCAAAGGGTGGGCTATGGCTACACCTTC. Translation: CASSPQRVGYGYTF.

V usage is TRBV11-2 and J usage is TRBJ2-7; D is unresolved. This CDR3 spans 13 amino acids. Trimming took off 1 base at V and 4 bases at J, with 8 bases between the two ends. The germline V gene encodes CDR1 SGHAT and CDR2 FQNNGV. The CDR3 region has the DNA TGTGCCAGCAGCTTAGTGTTGCCTTACGAGCAGTACTTC. This gives the protein CASSLVLPYEQYF.

V usage is TRBV10-3 and J usage is TRBJ2-7; 7 nucleotides line up with TRBD2. This CDR3 is 15 amino acids long. Per the germline V gene, CDR1 is ENHRY and CDR2 is SYGVKD. The ends lost 10 bases at V and 5 bases at J; junction bases unmatched: 17. In DNA form, the CDR3 reads TGTGCCACCGCCCTCTTGGCGGGAGTTGGGCACGAGCAGTACTTC. Translating it yields CATALLAGVGHEQYF.

For this clone: Distinct nucleotide sequences in the sample also encode this CDR3. The genes are TRBV28 and TRBJ1-1; D call uncertain. Trimming stripped 2 bases from V and 1 base from J, with 5 bases between. Germline CDR1 MDHEN, CDR2 SYDVKM. This CDR3 is 13 amino acids long. As DNA, the CDR3 is TGTGCCAGCAGTTTACCCGGGAACACTGAAGCTTTCTTT. This encodes CASSLPGNTEAFF. The variable domain in full, with the rest retrieved from reference TRBV28 and TRBJ1-1, is DVKVTQSSRYLVKRTGEKVFLECVQDMDHENMFWYRQDPGLGLRLIYFSYDVKMKEKGDIPEGYSVSREKKERFSLILESASTNQTSMYLCASSLPGNTEAFFGQGTRLTVV.

V and J are TRBV7-9 and TRBJ1-4, with D unclear. Per the germline V gene, CDR1 is SEHNR and CDR2 is FQNEAQ (reference sequence). The CDR3 spans 15 residues. V dropped 4 bases and J dropped 0 bases, with 9 bases sitting between them. The CDR3 nucleotides are TGTGCCAGCAGCTCCTCGATTCCAACTAATGAAAAACTGTTTTTT. Its translation is CASSSSIPTNEKLFF.

V and J are TRBV6-5 and TRBJ1-1; TRBD1 agrees at 7 bases. V lost 7 bases and J lost 1; bases outside the gene matches: 9. The CDR3 sequence is 15 residues long. Germline V CDR1 and CDR2: MNHEY, SVGAGI. The CDR3 reads CASTSTGRGNTEAFF. DNA of the CDR3: TGTGCCAGCACCTCGACAGGGCGAGGGAACACTGAAGCTTTCTTT.

CDR3 region: CASSIVGLKGATGGYTF. DNA for the CDR3: TGTGCCAGTAGTATAGTCGGTTTGAAAGGGGCCACGGGCGGCTACACCTTC. The chain has TRBV19 and TRBJ1-2; tentative D call: TRBD1 (5 bases). Germline CDR1 is LNHDA and CDR2 is SQIVND (reference sequence). The CDR3 has 17 residues. Trimming shortened V by 1 base and J by 8 bases, and 23 bases separated the two germline ends.

The V gene is TRBV11-2, the J gene TRBJ2-3, with D perhaps matching TRBD2 (6 bases). The CDR3 is 14 amino acids. The V gene's germline CDR1 is SGHAT and CDR2 FQNNGV. Trimming took 6 bases from V and 1 from J, leaving 11 bases between them. The CDR3 DNA is TGTGCCAGCAGAGGTTGGGGGGGCACAGATACGCAGTATTTT. It yields the protein CASRGWGGTDTQYF.

On this clone: Other DNA sequences of this sample code for an identical CDR3. The gene calls are TRBV7-3 and TRBJ2-2; no clear D. Germline V CDR1 and CDR2: SGHTA, FQGTGA. The V gene lost 6 bases and the J gene lost 4 bases, with 9 bases spanning the gap. This CDR3 spans 13 amino acids. CDR3 region: CASRGSGTGELFF. The CDR3 region has the DNA TGTGCCAGCAGAGGGTCGGGCACCGGGGAGCTGTTTTTT.

Comments on this clone: Germline is not matched at one junction end, which may reflect a read error. The chain uses TRBV7-2 and TRBJ2-7, with a tentative D call TRBD2 (5 bases). This CDR3 spans 12 amino acids. From germline, CDR1 is SGHTA and CDR2 FQGNSA. The CDR3 DNA is TGTGCCAGCAGCCTAGCTCGGCGGGAGCAGTACTTC. This encodes CASSLARREQYF.

The J gene is TRBJ1-4, the V gene TRBV15; no clear D gene. V dropped 5 bases and J dropped 2 bases, with 12 bases sitting between them. Germline V gives CDR1 LNHNV, CDR2 YYDKDF (reference sequence). This CDR3 has 15 amino acids. This CDR3 is CATSGGGSTNEKLFF. CDR3 coding DNA: TGTGCCACCAGCGGTGGTGGGTCTACTAATGAAAAACTGTTTTTT.